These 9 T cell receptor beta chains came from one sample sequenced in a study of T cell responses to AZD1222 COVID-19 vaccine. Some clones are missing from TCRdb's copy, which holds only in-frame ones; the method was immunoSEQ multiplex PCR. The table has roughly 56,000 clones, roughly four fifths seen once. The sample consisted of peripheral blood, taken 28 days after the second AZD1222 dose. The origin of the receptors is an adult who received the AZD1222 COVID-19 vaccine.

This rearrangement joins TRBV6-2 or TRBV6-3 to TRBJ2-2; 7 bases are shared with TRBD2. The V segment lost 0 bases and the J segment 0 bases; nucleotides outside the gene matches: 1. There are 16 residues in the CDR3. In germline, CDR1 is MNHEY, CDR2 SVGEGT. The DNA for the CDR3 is TGTGCCAGCAGTTACTCCGGACTAGCGAACACCGGGGAGCTGTTTTTT. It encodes CASSYSGLANTGELFF.

The CDR3 DNA sequence: TGTGCCAGCACGGCGACTAGCACAGATACGCAGTATTTT. This encodes CASTATSTDTQYF. The V and J genes are TRBV7-9 and TRBJ2-3; no firm D call. The CDR3 length is 13 residues. The germline CDR1 and CDR2 sequences are SEHNR and FQNEAQ (reference sequence). Trimming removed 7 bases at V and 0 bases at J, with 8 bases between.

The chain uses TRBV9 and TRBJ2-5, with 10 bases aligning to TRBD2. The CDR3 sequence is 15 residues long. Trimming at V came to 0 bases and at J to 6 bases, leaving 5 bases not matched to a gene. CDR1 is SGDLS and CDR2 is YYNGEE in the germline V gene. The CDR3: CASSVAISGRQTQYF. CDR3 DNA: TGTGCCAGCAGCGTAGCTATTAGCGGGAGGCAGACCCAGTACTTC.

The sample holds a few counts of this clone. CDR3 in amino acids: CASSLASTSEAYEQYF. In DNA, the CDR3 is TGTGCCAGCAGCTTAGCGAGCACTAGCGAGGCCTACGAGCAGTACTTC. This rearrangement joins TRBV7-9 to TRBJ2-7; TRBD2 aligns across 7 bases. The ends lost 0 bases at V and 2 bases at J; junction bases unmatched: 7. This CDR3 region has 16 residues. The germline V gene encodes CDR1 SEHNR and CDR2 FQNEAQ (reference sequence).

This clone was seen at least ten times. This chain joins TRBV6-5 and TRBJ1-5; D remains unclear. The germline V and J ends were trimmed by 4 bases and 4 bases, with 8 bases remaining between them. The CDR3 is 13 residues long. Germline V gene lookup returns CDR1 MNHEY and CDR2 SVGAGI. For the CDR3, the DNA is TGTGCCAGCAGTTCTTCCAGTAATCAGCCCCAGCATTTT. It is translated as CASSSSSNQPQHF.

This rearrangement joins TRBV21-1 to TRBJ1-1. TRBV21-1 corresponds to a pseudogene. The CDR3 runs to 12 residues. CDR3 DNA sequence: TGTGCCAGCAGCACAGGGACCACTGAAGCTTTCTTT. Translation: CASSTGTTEAFF.

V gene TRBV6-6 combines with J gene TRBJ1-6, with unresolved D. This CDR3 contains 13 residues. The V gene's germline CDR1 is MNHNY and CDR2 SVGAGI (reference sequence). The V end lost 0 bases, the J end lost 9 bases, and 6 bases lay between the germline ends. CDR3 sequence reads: CASSYSIRSPLHF. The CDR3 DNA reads TGTGCCAGCAGTTACTCGATTCGTTCACCCCTCCACTTT.

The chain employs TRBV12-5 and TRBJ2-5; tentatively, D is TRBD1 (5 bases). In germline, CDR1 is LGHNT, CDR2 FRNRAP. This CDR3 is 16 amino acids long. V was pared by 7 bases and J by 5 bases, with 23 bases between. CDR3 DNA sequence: TGTGCTAGTGCCCCCCCTACCGGCAGGGCGGAGGAGACCCAGTACTTC. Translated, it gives CASAPPTGRAEETQYF. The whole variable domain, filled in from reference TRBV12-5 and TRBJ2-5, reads DARVTQTPRHKVTEMGQEVTMRCQPILGHNTVFWYRQTMMQGLELLAYFRNRAPLDDSGMPKDRFSAEMPDATLATLKIQPSEPRDSAVYFCASAPPTGRAEETQYFGPGTRLLVL.

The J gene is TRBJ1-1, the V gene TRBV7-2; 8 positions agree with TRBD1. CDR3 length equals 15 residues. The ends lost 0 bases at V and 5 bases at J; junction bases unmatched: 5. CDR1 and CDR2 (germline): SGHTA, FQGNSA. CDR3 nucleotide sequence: TGTGCCAGCAGCTTAGCGAACAGGGGGGTAACTGAAGCTTTCTTT. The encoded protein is CASSLANRGVTEAFF.